This TCR beta chain originates from a study of T cells in Graves' hyperthyroidism and ophthalmopathy. The hyperthyroidism was newly diagnosed and had lasted under 2 months; the patients were aged 18 to 65. RNA transcripts gave rise to amplified TCR beta CDR3 regions. Using the HTBI primer set, a first-round RT-PCR was run on the TCR CDR3. Each CDR3 protein is one row after TCRdb ran MiXCR on the multiplex PCR reads. The data contain around 580,000 distinct CDR3 sequences, roughly 46% of them seen just once; the ten biggest clones take up about 8%. Trimming removed 8 bases from V and 2 bases from J; junction bases left unmatched: 8. This CDR3 region has 14 residues. Germline CDR1 reads SQVTM; CDR2 reads ANQGSEA.

This clonotype originated in a woman aged 18-30 years with Graves' hyperthyroidism. Material: peripheral blood or thyroid tissue (not recorded which). V gene TRBV29-1 combines with J gene TRBJ2-2; 7 positions agree with TRBD1. CDR3 sequence (DNA): TGCAGCCCTGACAGGGTCGTCAACACCGGGGAGCTGTTTTTT. Its translation is CSPDRVVNTGELFF.